These T cell receptor beta chains were read from a single sample in a study of cytomegalovirus exposure and HLA in healthy donors. Profiled with immunoSEQ multiplex PCR; TCRdb holds only in-frame clones, not every one. This sample has 200,000 to 250,000 clones; 85% occur once, and the top ten carry 1.3%. Sequencing was carried out using PBMCs. The receptors derive from a human donor in good health. Both conserved end residues are part of each CDR3. The D gene is left open where the match is weak. A clone size is listed for some rows: how often the clone was seen (once, few, many), or a class if it is expanded.

>16|TRBD1|TRBJ1-5|-|TRBV28
CASSSFLGQGNQPQHF
TGTGCCAGCAGTTCCTTTCTCGGACAGGGGAATCAGCCCCAGCATTTT
>15|TRBD2|TRBJ2-3|-|TRBV30
CAWSVWLRGRNTQYF
TGTGCCTGGAGTGTATGGCTCCGCGGGAGGAATACGCAGTATTTT
>16|TRBD2|TRBJ2-7|few|TRBV5-1
CASSLTSGRTPYEQYF
TGCGCCAGCAGCTTGACTAGCGGGAGGACTCCCTACGAGCAGTACTTC
>17|TRBD2|TRBJ2-3|-|TRBV9
CASSVRTSGIGTDTQYF
TGTGCCAGCAGCGTACGGACTAGCGGGATCGGCACAGATACGCAGTATTTT
>17|-|TRBJ1-2|-|TRBV10-3
CAISESLRGRVKDGYTF
TGTGCCATCAGTGAGTCTCTTCGGGGGAGGGTTAAGGATGGCTACACCTTC
>14|TRBD1|TRBJ2-7|-|TRBV12-5
CASGFDRGAYEQYF
TGTGCTAGTGGTTTCGACAGGGGAGCCTACGAGCAGTACTTC
>15|-|TRBJ1-1|-|TRBV14
CASSPMSIGSTEAFF
TGTGCCAGCAGCCCTATGTCAATCGGGAGCACTGAAGCTTTCTTT
>13|-|TRBJ2-7|-|TRBV27
CASRASASYEQYF
TGTGCCAGCAGGGCCAGCGCGTCCTACGAGCAGTACTTC
>16|TRBD2|TRBJ2-1|-|TRBV28
CASSLEAGKTYNEQFF
TGTGCCAGCAGTTTAGAAGCGGGAAAAACCTACAATGAGCAGTTCTTC
>15|-|TRBJ1-1|-|TRBV7-2
CASSLGGGGYTEAFF
TGTGCCAGCAGCTTAGGGGGGGGCGGGTACACTGAAGCTTTCTTT
>16|TRBD1|TRBJ2-7|-|TRBV4-3
CASSQGSGQGTYEQYF
TGCGCCAGCAGCCAAGGGTCTGGACAGGGCACCTACGAGCAGTACTTC
>15|-|TRBJ1-5|-|TRBV7-9
CASSLDAGHNQPQHF
TGTGCCAGCAGCTTGGATGCAGGGCACAATCAGCCCCAGCATTTT
>15|-|TRBJ1-6|-|TRBV5-1
CASSFQGAYNSPLHF
TGCGCCAGCAGCTTTCAGGGCGCATATAATTCACCCCTCCACTTT
>14|TRBD2|TRBJ2-1|once|TRBV7-2
CASSLGTSFGEQFF
TGTGCCAGCAGCCTCGGGACTAGCTTTGGTGAGCAGTTCTTC
>13|TRBD1|TRBJ2-7|-|TRBV19
CASSTDRAYEQYF
TGTGCCAGTAGTACCGACAGGGCCTACGAGCAGTACTTC
>18|TRBD2|TRBJ2-7|once|TRBV7-8
CASSFRGGSGGTSYEQYF
TGTGCCAGCAGCTTTAGGGGCGGGAGTGGAGGGACTTCCTACGAGCAGTACTTC
>12|-|TRBJ2-7|-|TRBV28
CASSLPFYEQYF
TGTGCCAGCAGTTTACCATTCTACGAGCAGTACTTC
>17|-|TRBJ2-4|-|TRBV9
CASSVSAGALAKNIQYF
TGTGCCAGCAGCGTTAGCGCGGGGGCACTAGCCAAAAACATTCAGTACTTC
>17|TRBD2|TRBJ2-3|-|TRBV7-9
CASSSGLAANEGDTQYF
TGTGCCAGCAGCTCAGGACTAGCCGCAAACGAGGGAGATACGCAGTATTTT
>13|TRBD1|TRBJ1-2|-|TRBV7-9
CASSLGQTDGYTF
TGTGCCAGCAGCTTGGGACAGACGGATGGCTACACCTTC